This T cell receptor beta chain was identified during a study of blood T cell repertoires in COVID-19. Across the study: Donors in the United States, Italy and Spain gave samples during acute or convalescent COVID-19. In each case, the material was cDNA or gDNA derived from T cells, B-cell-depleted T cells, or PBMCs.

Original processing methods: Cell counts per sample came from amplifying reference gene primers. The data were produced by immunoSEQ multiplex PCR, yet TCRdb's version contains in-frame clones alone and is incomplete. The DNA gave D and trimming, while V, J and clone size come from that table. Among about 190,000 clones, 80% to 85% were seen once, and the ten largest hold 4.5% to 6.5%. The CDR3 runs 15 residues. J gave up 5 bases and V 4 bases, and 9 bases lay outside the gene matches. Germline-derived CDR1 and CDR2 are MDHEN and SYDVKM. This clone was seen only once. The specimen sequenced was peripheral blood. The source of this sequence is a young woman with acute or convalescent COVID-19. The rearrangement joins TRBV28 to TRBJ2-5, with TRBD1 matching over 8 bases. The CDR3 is CASSSGQGGRETQYF. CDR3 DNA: TGTGCCAGCAGTTCAGGACAGGGTGGGCGGGAGACCCAGTACTTC.